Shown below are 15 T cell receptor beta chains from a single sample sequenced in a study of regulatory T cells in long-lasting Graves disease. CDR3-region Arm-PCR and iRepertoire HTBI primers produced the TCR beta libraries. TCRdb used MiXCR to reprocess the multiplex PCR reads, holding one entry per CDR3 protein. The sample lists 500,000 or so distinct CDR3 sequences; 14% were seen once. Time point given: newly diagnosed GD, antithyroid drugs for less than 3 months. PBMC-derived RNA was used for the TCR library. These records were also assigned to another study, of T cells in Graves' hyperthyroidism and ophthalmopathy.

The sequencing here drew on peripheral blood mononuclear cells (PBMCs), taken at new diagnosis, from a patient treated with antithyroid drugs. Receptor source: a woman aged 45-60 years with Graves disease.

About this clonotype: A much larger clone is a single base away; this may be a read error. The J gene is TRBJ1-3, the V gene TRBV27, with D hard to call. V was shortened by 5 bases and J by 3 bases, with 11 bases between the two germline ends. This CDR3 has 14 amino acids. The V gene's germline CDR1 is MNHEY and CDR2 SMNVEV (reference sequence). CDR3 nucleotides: TGTGCCAGCAGTCTAATCCGAGTTGGAAACACCATATATTTT. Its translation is CASSLIRVGNTIYF.

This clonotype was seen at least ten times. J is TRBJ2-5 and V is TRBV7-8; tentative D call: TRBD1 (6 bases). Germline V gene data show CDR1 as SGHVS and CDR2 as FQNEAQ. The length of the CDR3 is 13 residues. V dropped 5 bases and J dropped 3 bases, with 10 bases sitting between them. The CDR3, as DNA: TGTGCCAGCAGCCGAGGGACAAAAGAGACCCAGTACTTC. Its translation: CASSRGTKETQYF.

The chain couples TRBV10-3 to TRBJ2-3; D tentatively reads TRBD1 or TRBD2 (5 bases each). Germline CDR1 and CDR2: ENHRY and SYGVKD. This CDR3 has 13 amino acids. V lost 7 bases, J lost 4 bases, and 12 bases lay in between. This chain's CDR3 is CAIKGGGPDTQYF. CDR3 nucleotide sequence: TGTGCCATCAAGGGTGGGGGTCCAGATACGCAGTATTTT.

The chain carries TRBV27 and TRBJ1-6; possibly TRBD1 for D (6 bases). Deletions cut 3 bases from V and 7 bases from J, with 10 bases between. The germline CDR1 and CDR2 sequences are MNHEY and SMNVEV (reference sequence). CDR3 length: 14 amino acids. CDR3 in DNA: TGTGCCAGCAGTTTGGTCAGGGGAAATTCACCCCTCCACTTT. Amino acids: CASSLVRGNSPLHF.

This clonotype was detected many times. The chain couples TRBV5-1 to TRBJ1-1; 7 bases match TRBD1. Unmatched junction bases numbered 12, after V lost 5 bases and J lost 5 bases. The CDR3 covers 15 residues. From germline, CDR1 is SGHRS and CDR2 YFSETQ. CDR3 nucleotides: TGCGCCAGCAGGGAGACTACAGGGGATTGGACTGAAGCTTTCTTT. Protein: CASRETTGDWTEAFF.

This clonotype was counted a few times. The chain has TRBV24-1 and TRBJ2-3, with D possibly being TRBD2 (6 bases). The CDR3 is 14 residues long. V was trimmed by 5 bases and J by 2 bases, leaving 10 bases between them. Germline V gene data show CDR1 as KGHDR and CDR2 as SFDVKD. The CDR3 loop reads CATSGGGNTDTQYF. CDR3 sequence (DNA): TGTGCCACCAGTGGTGGGGGGAACACAGATACGCAGTATTTT.

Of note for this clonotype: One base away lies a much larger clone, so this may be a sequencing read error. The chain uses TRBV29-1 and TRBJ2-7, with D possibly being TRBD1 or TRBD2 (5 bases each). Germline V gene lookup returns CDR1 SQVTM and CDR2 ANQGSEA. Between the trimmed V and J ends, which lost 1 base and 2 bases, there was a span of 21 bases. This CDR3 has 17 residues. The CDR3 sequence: CSVEVGSWAGIPYEQYF. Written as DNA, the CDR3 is TGCAGCGTTGAAGTGGGGAGTTGGGCAGGGATCCCCTACGAGCAGTACTTC.

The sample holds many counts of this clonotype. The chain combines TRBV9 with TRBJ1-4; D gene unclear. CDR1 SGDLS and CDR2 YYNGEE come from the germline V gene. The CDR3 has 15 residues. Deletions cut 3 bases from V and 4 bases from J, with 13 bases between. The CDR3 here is CASSARTGGNEKLFF. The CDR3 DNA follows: TGTGCCAGCAGCGCGCGGACCGGCGGTAATGAAAAACTGTTTTTT.

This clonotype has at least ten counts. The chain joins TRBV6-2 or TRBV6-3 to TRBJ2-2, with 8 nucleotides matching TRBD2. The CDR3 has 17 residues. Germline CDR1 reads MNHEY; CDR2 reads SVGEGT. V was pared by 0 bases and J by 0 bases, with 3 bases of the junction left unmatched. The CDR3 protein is CASSYSPGLANTGELFF. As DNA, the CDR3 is TGTGCCAGCAGTTACTCACCGGGACTAGCGAACACCGGGGAGCTGTTTTTT.

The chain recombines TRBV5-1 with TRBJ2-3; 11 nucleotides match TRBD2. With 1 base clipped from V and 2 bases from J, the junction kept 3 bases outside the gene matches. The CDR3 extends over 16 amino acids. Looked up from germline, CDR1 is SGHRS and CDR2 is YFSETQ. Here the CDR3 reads CASSLLAGGITDTQYF. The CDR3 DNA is TGCGCCAGCAGCTTGTTAGCGGGAGGGATCACAGATACGCAGTATTTT.

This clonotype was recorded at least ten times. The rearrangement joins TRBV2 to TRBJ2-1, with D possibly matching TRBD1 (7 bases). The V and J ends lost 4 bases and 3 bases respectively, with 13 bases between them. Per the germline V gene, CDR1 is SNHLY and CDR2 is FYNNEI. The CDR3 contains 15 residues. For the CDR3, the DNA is TGTGCCAGCAGTGGACAGGGAGGAGGCTACAATGAGCAGTTCTTC. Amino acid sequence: CASSGQGGGYNEQFF.

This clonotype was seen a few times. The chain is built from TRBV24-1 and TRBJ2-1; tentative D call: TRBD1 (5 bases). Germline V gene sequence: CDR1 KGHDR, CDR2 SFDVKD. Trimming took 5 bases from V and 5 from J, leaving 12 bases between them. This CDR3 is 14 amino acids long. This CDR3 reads CATSGTGFDNEQFF. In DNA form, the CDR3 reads TGTGCCACCAGTGGAACAGGTTTTGACAATGAGCAGTTCTTC.

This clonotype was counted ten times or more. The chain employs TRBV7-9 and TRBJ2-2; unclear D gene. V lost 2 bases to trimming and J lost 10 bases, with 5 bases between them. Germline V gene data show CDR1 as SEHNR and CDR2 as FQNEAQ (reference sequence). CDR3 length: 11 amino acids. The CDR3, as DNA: TGTGCCAGCAGCTTACAACAGGAGCTGTTTTTT. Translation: CASSLQQELFF.

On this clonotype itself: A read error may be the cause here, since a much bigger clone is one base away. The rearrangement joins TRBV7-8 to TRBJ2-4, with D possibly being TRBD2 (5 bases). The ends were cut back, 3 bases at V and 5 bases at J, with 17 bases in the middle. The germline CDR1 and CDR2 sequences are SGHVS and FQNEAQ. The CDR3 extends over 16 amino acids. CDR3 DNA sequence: TGTGCCAGCAGCTTTAGTAGCGTTGTCGCCCAAAACATTCAGTACTTC. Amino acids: CASSFSSVVAQNIQYF. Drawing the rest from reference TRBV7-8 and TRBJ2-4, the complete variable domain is GAGVSQSPRYKVAKRGQDVALRCDPISGHVSLFWYQQALGQGPEFLTYFQNEAQLDKSGLPSDRFFAERPEGSVSTLKIQRTQQEDSAVYLCASSFSSVVAQNIQYFGAGTRLSVL.

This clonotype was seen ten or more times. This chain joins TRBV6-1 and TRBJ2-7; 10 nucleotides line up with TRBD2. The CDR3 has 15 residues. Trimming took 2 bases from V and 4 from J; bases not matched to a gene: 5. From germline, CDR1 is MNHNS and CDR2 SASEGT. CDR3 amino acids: CASSELAGVRYEQYF. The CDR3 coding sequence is TGTGCCAGCAGTGAACTAGCGGGAGTAAGGTACGAGCAGTACTTC.